Below, 17 T cell receptor beta chains from the same sample are listed, as sequenced in a study of T-cell reconstitution after alpha-beta-depleted transplantation in children. Researchers prepared the TCRbeta library using unique molecular identifiers, the study reports. Each CDR3 protein gets one entry after TCRdb re-called the PCR reads with MiXCR. The sample lists 200,000 to 250,000 distinct CDR3 sequences; approximately 9.7% were seen once. Sequencing used PBMCs from the stem cell graft donor, obtained from the stem cell graft. All receptors derive from a human donor who donated a stem cell graft to a child with SCID.

This clonotype showed up many times. The chain has TRBV5-1 and TRBJ1-1; a possible D gene is TRBD1 (6 bases). Germline loops: CDR1 SGHRS, CDR2 YFSETQ. The CDR3 covers 16 residues. V was pared by 0 bases and J by 2 bases, with 14 bases between. This CDR3 reads CASSLAAGEGNTEAFF. CDR3 sequence (DNA): TGCGCCAGCAGCTTGGCGGCAGGGGAAGGAAACACTGAAGCTTTCTTT.

This clonotype came up a few times. The genes are TRBV18 and TRBJ2-5; a weak D match, TRBD1 (6 bases). The CDR3 spans 14 residues. Looked up from germline, CDR1 is KGHSH and CDR2 is LQKENI. Trimming stripped 3 bases from V and 1 base from J, with 9 bases between. This chain's CDR3 is CASSPVDSQETQYF. The DNA of the CDR3 is TGTGCCAGCTCACCTGTGGACAGCCAAGAGACCCAGTACTTC.

This clonotype was recorded at least ten times. The genes are TRBV6-1 and TRBJ2-6; unclear D gene. This CDR3 has 17 residues. Between the trimmed V and J ends, which lost 6 bases and 4 bases, there was a span of 19 bases. CDR1 and CDR2 (germline): MNHNS, SASEGT. The CDR3 DNA is TGTGCCAGCAGCCCGAAGGCATCGGCAGGAGGGGCCAACGTCCTGACTTTC. Encoded protein: CASSPKASAGGANVLTF.

This clonotype was counted many times. In DNA form, the CDR3 reads TGTGCCAGCAGTCAATTAGAGCGGGGGGGCAATGAGCAGTTCTTC. Encoded protein: CASSQLERGGNEQFF. V usage is TRBV2 and J usage is TRBJ2-1; 10 positions match TRBD2. V shed 5 bases and J 6 bases; nucleotides not matched to a gene: 7. The CDR3 covers 15 residues. Germline assignment: CDR1 SNHLY and CDR2 FYNNEI.

This clonotype occurred many times. The chain employs TRBV20-1 and TRBJ2-1; 8 bases are shared with TRBD1. Germline V gives CDR1 DFQATT, CDR2 SNEGSKA (reference sequence). J was trimmed by 2 bases and V by 4 bases; bases with no gene match: 1. The CDR3 totals 13 residues. CDR3 DNA sequence: TGCAGTGCTACACAGGGGGCCTACAATGAGCAGTTCTTC. The encoded protein is CSATQGAYNEQFF.

This clonotype was seen at least ten times. The genes are TRBV5-1 and TRBJ2-1; 7 bases are shared with TRBD1. The CDR3 totals 16 residues. Per germline, CDR1 SGHRS and CDR2 YFSETQ. Trimming took 3 bases from V and 6 from J; bases not matched to a gene: 12. The CDR3 sequence is CASSSSQGETSNEQFF. The CDR3 DNA reads as TGCGCCAGCAGCTCCTCCCAGGGGGAGACGTCCAATGAGCAGTTCTTC. Supplemented by reference TRBV5-1 and TRBJ2-1, the full variable domain reads KAGVTQTPRYLIKTRGQQVTLSCSPISGHRSVSWYQQTPGQGLQFLFEYFSETQRNKGNFPGRFSGRQFSNSRSEMNVSTLELGDSALYLCASSSSQGETSNEQFFGPGTRLTVL.

This clonotype came up many times. This chain links TRBV20-1 with TRBJ1-6; TRBD1 aligns across 7 bases. CDR3 length: 15 amino acids. Germline CDR1 reads DFQATT; CDR2 reads SNEGSKA (reference sequence). Unmatched junction bases numbered 8, after V lost 3 bases and J lost 6 bases. The CDR3 loop reads CSASGQAVTNSPLHF. CDR3 DNA: TGCAGTGCTAGCGGACAGGCGGTAACTAATTCACCCCTCCACTTT.

This clonotype showed up many times. Here the CDR3 DNA reads TGTGCCAGCAGCCCCCAACCAGCGCGCCGTAACTATGGCTACACCTTC. This encodes CASSPQPARRNYGYTF. V gene TRBV7-9 combines with J gene TRBJ1-2; D remains unclear. V dropped 5 bases and J dropped 1 base, with 17 bases sitting between them. This CDR3 region has 16 residues. CDR1 is SEHNR and CDR2 is FQNEAQ in the germline V gene (reference sequence).

This clonotype was counted many times. The rearrangement uses TRBV20-1 and TRBJ2-7, with 8 bases lining up with TRBD1. CDR1 and CDR2 (germline): DFQATT, SNEGSKA (reference sequence). V shed 5 bases and J 3 bases; nucleotides not matched to a gene: 9. The CDR3 has 14 amino acids. Written as DNA, the CDR3 is TGCAGTGCTGTAGCAACCGGACAGGGCTACGAGCAGTACTTC. Protein: CSAVATGQGYEQYF.

This clonotype was observed at least ten times. The V gene is TRBV4-2, the J gene TRBJ1-3; 9 positions match TRBD1. Trimming cost V 1 base and J 2 bases; bases outside gene matches: 0. Germline CDR1 and CDR2: LGHNA and YNFKEQ. The CDR3 extends over 15 amino acids. CDR3 in amino acids: CASSQGQGAGNTIYF. CDR3 DNA sequence: TGTGCCAGCAGCCAAGGACAGGGGGCTGGAAACACCATATATTTT.

This chain connects TRBV7-2 to TRBJ1-2; D might be TRBD1 (6 bases). From germline, CDR1 is SGHTA and CDR2 FQGNSA. Trimming removed 1 base from V and 7 bases from J, with 13 bases in between. The CDR3 has 14 residues. Here the CDR3 DNA reads TGTGCCAGCAGCTTAGTACAGGGAAGTGGTGGCTACACCTTC. Translated: CASSLVQGSGGYTF. The whole variable domain, remainder taken from reference TRBV7-2 and TRBJ1-2, is GAGVSQSPSNKVTEKGKDVELRCDPISGHTALYWYRQSLGQGLEFLIYFQGNSAPDKSGLPSDRFSAERTGGSVSTLTIQRTQQEDSAVYLCASSLVQGSGGYTFGSGTRLTVV.

This clonotype was counted many times. This rearrangement joins TRBV20-1 to TRBJ1-1, with TRBD1 as a possible D gene (6 bases). Trimming left V 3 bases short and J 4 bases short, with 21 bases between. The CDR3 covers 16 residues. Germline V gene sequence: CDR1 DFQATT, CDR2 SNEGSKA (reference sequence). The CDR3 loop reads CSASKQGIGWGTEAFF. The CDR3, as DNA: TGCAGTGCTAGTAAACAGGGCATTGGTTGGGGCACTGAAGCTTTCTTT.

This clonotype came up a few times. The J gene is TRBJ1-1, the V gene TRBV2; D call uncertain. Trimming shortened V by 7 bases and J by 1 base, and 10 bases separated the two germline ends. The CDR3 is made up of 13 amino acids. The germline V gene has CDR1 SNHLY and CDR2 FYNNEI. CDR3 protein: CASTPWENTEAFF. The CDR3 DNA reads as TGTGCCAGCACCCCGTGGGAGAACACTGAAGCTTTCTTT.

This clonotype was observed at least ten times. The genes are TRBV11-2 and TRBJ2-7; D is unresolved. The CDR3 spans 14 residues. Germline assignment: CDR1 SGHAT and CDR2 FQNNGV. V dropped 2 bases and J dropped 2 bases, with 10 bases sitting between them. CDR3 coding DNA: TGTGCCAGCAGCTTAATTGGACCCACCTACGAGCAGTACTTC. This sequence encodes CASSLIGPTYEQYF.

On this clonotype itself: A single base separates this from a much larger clone, so it may be a read error. V gene TRBV12-3 or TRBV12-4 combines with J gene TRBJ1-1; D remains unclear. The CDR3 runs 13 residues. CDR3 nucleotides: TGTGCCAGCAGTGGACCGGGCCTCACTGAAGCTTCCTTT. This gives the protein CASSGPGLTEASF.

This clonotype was found many times. V usage is TRBV6-6 and J usage is TRBJ2-7; no clear D gene. Trimming removed 6 bases from V and 3 bases from J, with 12 bases in between. The CDR3 loop spans 13 amino acids. Per germline, CDR1 MNHNY and CDR2 SVGAGI (reference sequence). CDR3 region: CASRSALGYEQYF. DNA of the CDR3: TGTGCCAGCAGATCCGCCCTGGGCTACGAGCAGTACTTC.

Note on this clonotype: A junction boundary mismatches the germline segment, possibly from a read error. The rearrangement joins TRBV12-3 or TRBV12-4 to TRBJ2-1; 12 bases are a match to TRBD2. The CDR3 covers 19 residues. Written as DNA, the CDR3 is TGTGCCAGCTGTTTACCCTTCCGTCGAGGGCTAGCGGGGGGGAATGAGCAGTTCTTC. Translated, it gives CASCLPFRRGLAGGNEQFF.